Sequencing of this T cell receptor (beta chain) was carried out in a study of Graves' ophthalmopathy and Graves' hyperthyroidism. Across the whole study: The collection of peripheral blood took place at initial diagnosis, before any treatment.

This clonotype was picked up many times. As the template, RNA transcripts were used to amplify TCR beta CDR3 regions. In the first round, RT-PCR was carried out with HTBI primers, and a multiplex PCR formed the second round. TCRdb reanalysed the multiplex PCR reads using MiXCR and keeps one entry per CDR3 protein. Altogether hundreds of thousands of distinct CDR3 sequences are present, 15% to 17% being singletons, with the ten largest covering 5.5% to 8%. V was cut by 6 bases and J by 4 bases, with 19 bases left in between. Germline lookup yields CDR1 DFQATT and CDR2 SNEGSKA (reference sequence). CDR3 size: 14 residues.

V usage is TRBV20-1 and J usage is TRBJ2-7, with a weak D call TRBD1 (6 bases). The sequenced sample consisted of peripheral blood. This TCR came from a woman younger than 35 with stable Graves' hyperthyroidism. Here the CDR3 DNA reads TGCAGTGCAACAGGGTCAAACCCCTCGTACGAGCAGTACTTC. Translating it yields CSATGSNPSYEQYF.